This TCR beta chain was profiled in a study of kidney transplant recipient with SARS-CoV-2 infection. V lost 3 bases and J lost 2, with 12 bases in between. The CDR3 loop spans 14 amino acids. Germline assignment: CDR1 SGDLS and CDR2 YYNGEE. TCRdb itself ran the reads through MiXCR, one entry per CDR3 protein. Among 200,000 to 250,000 distinct CDR3 sequences listed, under 35% were seen once. This clonotype was seen ten or more times. This sequence joins TRBV9 and TRBJ2-7, with a weak D call TRBD1 (6 bases). The sequenced sample was a blood sample, obtained at baseline and between days 110 and 120 from a kidney transplant recipient. The TCR was taken from a male patient in his thirties who had COVID-19 and was a kidney transplant recipient. Some of the T cells might come from the graft donor. The CDR3: CASSGHRDPYEQYF. The CDR3 nucleotides are TGTGCCAGCAGCGGACACAGGGACCCCTACGAGCAGTACTTC.